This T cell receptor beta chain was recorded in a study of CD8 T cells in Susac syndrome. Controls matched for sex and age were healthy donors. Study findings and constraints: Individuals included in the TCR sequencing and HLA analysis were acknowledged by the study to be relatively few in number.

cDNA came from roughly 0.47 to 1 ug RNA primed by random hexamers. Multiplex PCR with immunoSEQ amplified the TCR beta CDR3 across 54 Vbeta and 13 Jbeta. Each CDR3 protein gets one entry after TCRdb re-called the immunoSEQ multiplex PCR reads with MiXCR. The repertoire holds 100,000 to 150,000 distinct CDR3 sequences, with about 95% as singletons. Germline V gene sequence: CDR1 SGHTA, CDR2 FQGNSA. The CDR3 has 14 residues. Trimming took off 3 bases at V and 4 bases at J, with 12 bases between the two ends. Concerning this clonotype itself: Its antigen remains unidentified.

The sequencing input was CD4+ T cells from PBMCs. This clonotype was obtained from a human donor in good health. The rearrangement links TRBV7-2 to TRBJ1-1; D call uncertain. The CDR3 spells CASSLDGSSTEAFF. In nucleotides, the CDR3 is TGTGCCAGCAGCTTGGACGGATCCTCCACTGAAGCTTTCTTT.